Given below is one T cell receptor (beta chain) in context. Antigen: not known. Clones were read by immunoSEQ multiplex PCR, and TCRdb kept only the in-frame ones, dropping some. Of some 99,000 clones listed, 70% to 90% are singletons. This entry is derived from a study of OX40 agonist ivuxolimab in advanced cancers. The germline gives CDR1 SGHRS, CDR2 YFSETQ. Trimming took 4 bases from V and 5 from J, leaving 10 bases between them. The CDR3 contains 13 residues. Points from the study as a whole: There were, on average, more expanded clones in CD8+ T cells than in CD4+. Partial responders at 0.1-3.0 mg/kg had among the lowest clonal expansion.

The sequence came from an adult with an advanced solid tumor such as melanoma, head and neck, liver or kidney cancer. The specimen was CD4+ or CD8+ T cells sorted from blood, collected in a trial of the OX40 agonist ivuxolimab. V and J are TRBV5-1 and TRBJ1-3, with D perhaps matching TRBD1 (5 bases). The CDR3 protein is CASSPGFRNTIYF. The CDR3 nucleotides read TGCGCCAGCAGCCCAGGGTTTCGAAACACCATATATTTT.